A selection of T cell receptor beta chains follows, all from one sample in a study of cytomegalovirus exposure and HLA in healthy donors. Profiling relied on immunoSEQ multiplex PCR, and the TCRdb table lists in-frame clones only, not all of them. The table records around 150,000 clones, roughly 88% of them present only once. Input material: PBMCs. Every receptor here comes from a woman between 18 and 29 years old in good health and CMV-seropositive. Each CDR3 is given with its conserved first and last residue. Fields, in order: V gene, clone size, D gene, J gene, CDR3 protein, CDR3 DNA. A D gene is named only where the DNA matches it firmly. Size is omitted from some rows. Given values are once, few, many or a class for expanded clones.

v_call: TRBV5-1; clone_size: NA; d_call: TRBD1; j_call: TRBJ2-7; cdr3_aa: CASGQGTGPYEQYF; cdr3_nt: TGCGCCAGCGGGCAGGGGACAGGACCCTACGAGCAGTACTTC
v_call: TRBV18; clone_size: NA; d_call: TRBD1; j_call: TRBJ2-7; cdr3_aa: CASSPDRAVEQYF; cdr3_nt: TGTGCCAGCTCACCGGACAGGGCGGTCGAGCAGTACTTC
v_call: TRBV6-6; clone_size: NA; d_call: NA; j_call: TRBJ1-2; cdr3_aa: CASSYDNNYGYTF; cdr3_nt: TGTGCCAGCAGCTATGACAACAACTATGGCTACACCTTC
v_call: TRBV27; clone_size: NA; d_call: NA; j_call: TRBJ2-1; cdr3_aa: CASSLYPTSSYNEQFF; cdr3_nt: TGTGCCAGCAGTTTATATCCGACTAGCTCCTACAATGAGCAGTTCTTC
v_call: TRBV21-1; clone_size: NA; d_call: NA; j_call: TRBJ1-1; cdr3_aa: CASSKAGEGRANTEAFF; cdr3_nt: TGTGCCAGCAGCAAAGCCGGCGAAGGGCGGGCGAACACTGAAGCTTTCTTT
v_call: TRBV18; clone_size: NA; d_call: NA; j_call: TRBJ2-7; cdr3_aa: CASSRGQGDWDEQYF; cdr3_nt: TGTGCCAGCTCACGGGGGCAGGGAGATTGGGACGAGCAGTACTTC
v_call: TRBV18; clone_size: NA; d_call: TRBD2; j_call: TRBJ2-3; cdr3_aa: CASSPLQRGGGDTQYF; cdr3_nt: TGTGCCAGCTCACCACTTCAGCGGGGGGGCGGAGATACGCAGTATTTT
v_call: TRBV5-5; clone_size: once; d_call: NA; j_call: TRBJ1-1; cdr3_aa: CASSLGGLTEAFF; cdr3_nt: TGTGCCAGCAGCTTGGGGGGCTTAACTGAAGCTTTCTTT
v_call: TRBV11-2; clone_size: NA; d_call: NA; j_call: TRBJ1-2; cdr3_aa: CASSLSEGVYGYTF; cdr3_nt: TGTGCCAGCAGCTTAAGTGAGGGTGTGTATGGCTACACCTTC
v_call: TRBV6-1; clone_size: once; d_call: NA; j_call: TRBJ2-1; cdr3_aa: CASSEASFNEQFF; cdr3_nt: TGTGCCAGCAGTGAAGCGTCTTTTAATGAGCAGTTCTTC
v_call: TRBV27; clone_size: NA; d_call: TRBD2; j_call: TRBJ2-1; cdr3_aa: CASMVTTSGRADYNEQFF; cdr3_nt: TGTGCCAGCATGGTTACGACTAGCGGGAGGGCCGACTACAATGAGCAGTTCTTC
v_call: TRBV10-2; clone_size: NA; d_call: TRBD1; j_call: TRBJ1-2; cdr3_aa: CASSDSGGGYGYTF; cdr3_nt: TGCGCCAGCAGTGATTCAGGGGGAGGCTATGGCTACACCTTC
v_call: TRBV4-2; clone_size: few; d_call: NA; j_call: TRBJ2-3; cdr3_aa: CASSQAGGGTDTQYF; cdr3_nt: TGTGCCAGCAGCCAAGCCGGGGGAGGCACAGATACGCAGTATTTT
v_call: TRBV9; clone_size: NA; d_call: TRBD1; j_call: TRBJ1-5; cdr3_aa: CASSPGQGGSNQPQHF; cdr3_nt: TGTGCCAGCAGCCCGGGACAGGGTGGCAGCAATCAGCCCCAGCATTTT
v_call: TRBV15; clone_size: NA; d_call: TRBD1; j_call: TRBJ2-2; cdr3_aa: CATSTGGAGTGELFF; cdr3_nt: TGTGCCACCAGCACAGGGGGCGCGGGCACCGGGGAGCTGTTTTTT
v_call: TRBV2; clone_size: NA; d_call: TRBD2; j_call: TRBJ2-3; cdr3_aa: CASRVGAGGIDTQYF; cdr3_nt: TGTGCCAGCAGGGTGGGAGCGGGAGGTATAGATACGCAGTATTTT
v_call: TRBV2; clone_size: NA; d_call: TRBD1; j_call: TRBJ1-1; cdr3_aa: CASRPRDREEAFF; cdr3_nt: TGTGCCAGCAGACCCCGGGACAGGGAGGAAGCTTTCTTT
v_call: TRBV21-1; clone_size: NA; d_call: NA; j_call: TRBJ2-6; cdr3_aa: CASSINRGESGANVLTF; cdr3_nt: TGTGCCAGCAGCATCAACAGGGGGGAGTCTGGGGCCAACGTCCTGACTTTC
v_call: TRBV27; clone_size: NA; d_call: TRBD1; j_call: TRBJ1-6; cdr3_aa: CASSYWDSTYNSPLHF; cdr3_nt: TGTGCCAGCAGTTACTGGGACAGTACCTATAATTCACCCCTCCACTTT
v_call: TRBV14; clone_size: NA; d_call: NA; j_call: TRBJ2-7; cdr3_aa: CASSRRQVSYEQYF; cdr3_nt: TGTGCCAGCAGCCGACGACAGGTTTCCTACGAGCAGTACTTC
v_call: TRBV2; clone_size: NA; d_call: TRBD2; j_call: TRBJ2-1; cdr3_aa: CASSELGLAGVGEEGQFF; cdr3_nt: TGTGCCAGCAGTGAACTTGGACTAGCGGGAGTGGGGGAAGAGGGGCAGTTCTTC
v_call: TRBV19; clone_size: NA; d_call: NA; j_call: TRBJ2-3; cdr3_aa: CASSMVLALDTQYF; cdr3_nt: TGTGCCAGTAGTATGGTCCTAGCCCTCGATACGCAGTATTTT
v_call: TRBV11-3; clone_size: NA; d_call: NA; j_call: TRBJ1-6; cdr3_aa: CASSGSGNSPLHF; cdr3_nt: TGTGCCAGCAGCGGATCGGGTAATTCACCCCTCCACTTT
v_call: TRBV5-4; clone_size: NA; d_call: NA; j_call: TRBJ1-4; cdr3_aa: CASSLAGINEKLFF; cdr3_nt: TGTGCCAGCAGCTTGGCAGGGATCAATGAAAAACTGTTTTTT
v_call: TRBV19; clone_size: NA; d_call: NA; j_call: TRBJ2-7; cdr3_aa: CASSIGAVYEQYF; cdr3_nt: TGTGCCAGTAGTATTGGGGCGGTCTACGAGCAGTACTTC
v_call: TRBV15; clone_size: NA; d_call: NA; j_call: TRBJ1-4; cdr3_aa: CATSRDLQRVGWEKLFF; cdr3_nt: TGTGCCACCAGCAGAGATCTCCAGAGGGTGGGGTGGGAAAAACTGTTTTTT
v_call: TRBV7-8; clone_size: NA; d_call: TRBD1; j_call: TRBJ1-5; cdr3_aa: CASSLKRGTGMGSQPQHF; cdr3_nt: TGTGCCAGCAGTCTTAAAAGGGGGACAGGGATGGGTTCTCAGCCCCAGCATTTT
v_call: TRBV6-1; clone_size: few; d_call: TRBD1; j_call: TRBJ2-7; cdr3_aa: CASRGTAVSYEQYF; cdr3_nt: TGTGCCAGCAGGGGGACAGCCGTCTCCTACGAGCAGTACTTC
v_call: TRBV7-3; clone_size: NA; d_call: NA; j_call: TRBJ1-1; cdr3_aa: CASSVWRGTEAFF; cdr3_nt: TGTGCCAGCAGCGTGTGGAGGGGCACTGAAGCTTTCTTT
v_call: TRBV5-1; clone_size: NA; d_call: NA; j_call: TRBJ2-7; cdr3_aa: CASSRGWGSSYEQYF; cdr3_nt: TGCGCCAGCAGCCGGGGGTGGGGAAGCTCCTACGAGCAGTACTTC
v_call: TRBV10-2; clone_size: NA; d_call: TRBD2; j_call: TRBJ2-3; cdr3_aa: CASRPLAASTDTQYF; cdr3_nt: TGCGCCAGCAGACCCCTAGCGGCTAGCACAGATACGCAGTATTTT
v_call: TRBV9; clone_size: NA; d_call: TRBD2; j_call: TRBJ2-1; cdr3_aa: CASSPRPWDSGGADEQFF; cdr3_nt: TGTGCCAGCAGCCCCCGCCCTTGGGATAGCGGGGGAGCGGATGAGCAGTTCTTC
v_call: TRBV11-2; clone_size: NA; d_call: NA; j_call: TRBJ2-4; cdr3_aa: CASSLESRRAKNIQYF; cdr3_nt: TGTGCCAGCAGCTTAGAGTCTAGGAGAGCCAAAAACATTCAGTACTTC
v_call: TRBV18; clone_size: NA; d_call: NA; j_call: TRBJ1-3; cdr3_aa: CASSDLQGSGNTIYF; cdr3_nt: TGTGCCAGCTCAGACTTACAGGGCTCTGGAAACACCATATATTTT
v_call: TRBV27; clone_size: NA; d_call: TRBD1; j_call: TRBJ1-2; cdr3_aa: CASSPDRGLGYTF; cdr3_nt: TGTGCCAGCAGTCCCGACAGGGGGCTTGGCTACACCTTC
v_call: TRBV5-4; clone_size: few; d_call: NA; j_call: TRBJ2-7; cdr3_aa: CASSPRGRAYEQYF; cdr3_nt: TGTGCCAGCAGCCCAAGGGGGAGAGCCTACGAGCAGTACTTC
v_call: TRBV27; clone_size: NA; d_call: NA; j_call: TRBJ2-6; cdr3_aa: CASSPTAGANVLTF; cdr3_nt: TGTGCCAGCAGCCCCACGGCTGGGGCCAACGTCCTGACTTTC
v_call: TRBV9; clone_size: NA; d_call: TRBD1; j_call: TRBJ2-5; cdr3_aa: CASSVRGARGETQYF; cdr3_nt: TGTGCCAGCAGCGTAAGGGGAGCCAGGGGGGAGACCCAGTACTTC
v_call: TRBV27; clone_size: NA; d_call: NA; j_call: TRBJ1-1; cdr3_aa: CASSLEGPRTEAFF; cdr3_nt: TGTGCCAGCAGTTTAGAGGGCCCACGGACTGAAGCTTTCTTT
v_call: TRBV7-9; clone_size: once; d_call: TRBD1; j_call: TRBJ2-5; cdr3_aa: CASSLRGGAETQYF; cdr3_nt: TGTGCCAGCAGCTTACGAGGGGGCGCGGAGACCCAGTACTTC